The 5 T cell receptor beta chains below come from one sample, sequenced in a study of blood T cells in healthy people across ages. With a J-beta primer mix and a sample-barcoded 5' primer, a second PCR ran about 6 to 11 cycles. In TCRdb, the 5' RACE reads were re-called with MiXCR into one record per CDR3 protein. The data show hundreds of thousands of distinct CDR3 sequences, more than 40% seen once. Sequencing was done on a sample of blood. The receptors originated from a man aged 55 to 70 in good health.

A few counts support this clonotype. The chain couples TRBV7-9 to TRBJ2-5, with D tentatively TRBD1 (6 bases). The end of the DNA aligns better with TRBJ2-7, so the J call may be wrong. The CDR3 covers 18 residues. Germline V lookup: CDR1 SEHNR, CDR2 FQNEAQ (reference sequence). The CDR3 region is CASSKTQNRDTTLNEQYF. CDR3 bases: TGTGCCAGCAGCAAGACACAGAACCGGGACACCACCTTAAACGAGCAGTACTTC.

This clonotype was observed a handful of times. The V and J genes are TRBV11-2 and TRBJ2-7; the match to TRBD1 covers 11 bases. This CDR3 has 20 residues. CDR1 is SGHAT, CDR2 FQNNGV, per germline. V was pared by 0 bases and J by 2 bases, with 15 bases of the junction left unmatched. CDR3 sequence reads: CASSLEQPGQGGKKTYEQYF. CDR3 nucleotide sequence: TGTGCCAGCAGCTTAGAACAACCGGGACAGGGGGGGAAGAAGACCTACGAGCAGTACTTC.

This clonotype was seen only a few times. This chain uses TRBV4-1 with TRBJ2-5, with D possibly matching TRBD2 (6 bases). V was shortened by 1 base and J by 11 bases, with 17 bases between the two germline ends. The CDR3 runs to 14 residues. CDR1 MGHRA and CDR2 YSYEKL come from the germline V gene. CDR3 coding DNA: TGCGCCAGCAGCCAAGTGGGGTTCAAGGAGGGGCAGTACTTC. This codes for CASSQVGFKEGQYF.

The rearrangement joins TRBV5-6 to TRBJ2-1, with TRBD1 matching 8 bases. Per the germline V gene, CDR1 is SGHDT and CDR2 is YYEEEE. Losses at the gene ends were 4 bases for V and 1 base for J; bases not matched to a gene: 7. The CDR3 covers 16 residues. This CDR3 is CASSRNRDRSYNEQFF. The CDR3 DNA sequence: TGTGCCAGCAGCCGGAACCGGGACAGGTCCTACAATGAGCAGTTCTTC.

This chain links TRBV12-3 or TRBV12-4 with TRBJ2-5; 9 positions agree with TRBD1. The CDR3 length is 14 residues. V gave up 7 bases and J gave up 0 bases; unmatched junction bases: 3. This CDR3 reads CASTRTGDQETQYF. In nucleotides, the CDR3 is TGTGCCAGCACCAGGACAGGGGACCAAGAGACCCAGTACTTC.